The rows below give T cell receptor beta chains drawn from one sample of a study of cytomegalovirus exposure and HLA in healthy donors. Method: immunoSEQ multiplex PCR; TCRdb's copy keeps in-frame clones and lacks some. The repertoire includes about 220,000 clones, roughly 83% of them detected once, and around an eighth sits in the top ten. Sequencing was done on a sample of PBMCs. These receptor sequences come from a young woman in good health and CMV-seropositive. Each CDR3 is given with its conserved first and last residue. The order of the fields is clone size, J gene, V gene, CDR3 protein. Some rows mark clone size as missing; the rest say once, few, many or name a class of expanded clone.

abundance: -
j_gene: TRBJ2-7
v_gene: TRBV6-1
CDR3aa: CASTGRGYEQYF

abundance: -
j_gene: TRBJ1-2
v_gene: TRBV5-6
CDR3aa: CASSLGPGGHNYGYTF

abundance: -
j_gene: TRBJ2-4
v_gene: TRBV5-4
CDR3aa: CASSAWVDKNIQYF

abundance: once
j_gene: TRBJ2-7
v_gene: TRBV7-2
CDR3aa: CASSSTSTTYEQYF

abundance: -
j_gene: TRBJ2-7
v_gene: TRBV27
CDR3aa: CASSLSGGMNEQYF

abundance: -
j_gene: TRBJ1-1
v_gene: TRBV27
CDR3aa: CASGTEAFF

abundance: -
j_gene: TRBJ1-2
v_gene: TRBV5-1
CDR3aa: CASSPAGQLPSGGYTF

abundance: -
j_gene: TRBJ1-4
v_gene: TRBV30
CDR3aa: CAWSPGTNEKLFF

abundance: once
j_gene: TRBJ2-3
v_gene: TRBV27
CDR3aa: CASSLRLAGEGTQYF

abundance: -
j_gene: TRBJ1-5
v_gene: TRBV6-1
CDR3aa: CASIWTENSNQPQHF

abundance: -
j_gene: TRBJ2-3
v_gene: TRBV27
CDR3aa: CASRRKTSGSTDTQYF

abundance: few
j_gene: TRBJ1-5
v_gene: TRBV27
CDR3aa: CATRQGQWSNQPQHF

abundance: -
j_gene: TRBJ2-3
v_gene: TRBV10-1
CDR3aa: CASSPIPTDTQYF

abundance: -
j_gene: TRBJ2-3
v_gene: TRBV7-2
CDR3aa: CASSYRRDTQYF

abundance: -
j_gene: TRBJ2-7
v_gene: TRBV7-6
CDR3aa: CASSPRGTQRGQYF

abundance: -
j_gene: TRBJ1-1
v_gene: TRBV6-5
CDR3aa: CASSARVSGAEAFF

abundance: once
j_gene: TRBJ2-7
v_gene: TRBV7-2
CDR3aa: CASSLELVGSYEQYF

abundance: once
j_gene: TRBJ1-2
v_gene: TRBV4-1
CDR3aa: CASSQDRGRAGYTF

abundance: -
j_gene: TRBJ2-1
v_gene: TRBV11-3
CDR3aa: CASSRQGGGRASYNEQFF

abundance: -
j_gene: TRBJ2-7
v_gene: TRBV6-1
CDR3aa: CASSRTGSSYEQYF

abundance: -
j_gene: TRBJ1-3
v_gene: TRBV2
CDR3aa: CASSELGGLAGNTIYF

abundance: few
j_gene: TRBJ2-2
v_gene: TRBV11-3
CDR3aa: CASSWSGNTGELFF

abundance: -
j_gene: TRBJ1-2
v_gene: TRBV27
CDR3aa: CASSYGTGGGYTF

abundance: -
j_gene: TRBJ1-2
v_gene: TRBV27
CDR3aa: CASSWDGIRTGYTF

abundance: -
j_gene: TRBJ2-7
v_gene: TRBV9
CDR3aa: CASSGSGRAHEQYF

abundance: -
j_gene: TRBJ2-6
v_gene: TRBV4-1
CDR3aa: CASSQVRERGSGANVLTF

abundance: -
j_gene: TRBJ2-5
v_gene: TRBV6-5
CDR3aa: CASSYDRGRTQYF

abundance: -
j_gene: TRBJ1-5
v_gene: TRBV9
CDR3aa: CASSGTGLGQPQHF

abundance: -
j_gene: TRBJ2-1
v_gene: TRBV11-2
CDR3aa: CASSGGTSGKDEQFF

abundance: -
j_gene: TRBJ1-5
v_gene: TRBV6-5
CDR3aa: CASSLQDSGQPQHF

abundance: -
j_gene: TRBJ2-1
v_gene: TRBV30
CDR3aa: CAWSGSARNEQFF

abundance: -
j_gene: TRBJ2-1
v_gene: TRBV2
CDR3aa: CASRPGLAGDGAYNEQFF

abundance: -
j_gene: TRBJ1-3
v_gene: TRBV5-1
CDR3aa: CASSVSGNLRNTIYF

abundance: -
j_gene: TRBJ2-2
v_gene: TRBV5-1
CDR3aa: CASSPEGVGTGELFF

abundance: -
j_gene: TRBJ2-7
v_gene: TRBV15
CDR3aa: CATSSSGTGSYEQYF

abundance: once
j_gene: TRBJ1-2
v_gene: TRBV6-1
CDR3aa: CASSVTGVVYGYTF

abundance: once
j_gene: TRBJ2-7
v_gene: TRBV7-3
CDR3aa: CASSSSSGPSYEQYF

abundance: once
j_gene: TRBJ2-7
v_gene: TRBV6-1
CDR3aa: CASSERTTYEQYF

abundance: -
j_gene: TRBJ2-7
v_gene: TRBV5-1
CDR3aa: CASRRDHYAQYF

abundance: once
j_gene: TRBJ1-1
v_gene: TRBV29-1
CDR3aa: CSVVWARNTEAFF

abundance: -
j_gene: TRBJ2-3
v_gene: TRBV6-5
CDR3aa: CASSERGSTDTQYF

abundance: -
j_gene: TRBJ2-7
v_gene: TRBV28
CDR3aa: CASSSFRDRYIYEQYF

abundance: few
j_gene: TRBJ2-7
v_gene: TRBV28
CDR3aa: CATTRGDYEQYF

abundance: -
j_gene: TRBJ2-3
v_gene: TRBV27
CDR3aa: CASRLYSGPFTDTQYF

abundance: -
j_gene: TRBJ2-7
v_gene: TRBV6-1
CDR3aa: CASSMGGPPFNEQYF

abundance: once
j_gene: TRBJ2-7
v_gene: TRBV6-6
CDR3aa: CASSTVEDSILPGYF

abundance: once
j_gene: TRBJ1-1
v_gene: TRBV2
CDR3aa: CASSEWNTEAFF

abundance: -
j_gene: TRBJ1-2
v_gene: TRBV10-3
CDR3aa: CAISESFGGHYGYTF

abundance: -
j_gene: TRBJ1-5
v_gene: TRBV15
CDR3aa: CATSRDKTGNQPQHF

abundance: -
j_gene: TRBJ2-5
v_gene: TRBV28
CDR3aa: CASSPMYRPSEETQYF

abundance: -
j_gene: TRBJ2-2
v_gene: TRBV7-2
CDR3aa: CASRPTNTGELFF

abundance: -
j_gene: TRBJ2-3
v_gene: TRBV6-5
CDR3aa: CASSSGPITPDTQYF

abundance: once
j_gene: TRBJ2-1
v_gene: TRBV4-1
CDR3aa: CASSQLGRQFF

abundance: -
j_gene: TRBJ2-1
v_gene: TRBV27
CDR3aa: CASSLVSGARNEQFF

abundance: -
j_gene: TRBJ2-7
v_gene: TRBV6-5
CDR3aa: CASSYTGASSYEQYF